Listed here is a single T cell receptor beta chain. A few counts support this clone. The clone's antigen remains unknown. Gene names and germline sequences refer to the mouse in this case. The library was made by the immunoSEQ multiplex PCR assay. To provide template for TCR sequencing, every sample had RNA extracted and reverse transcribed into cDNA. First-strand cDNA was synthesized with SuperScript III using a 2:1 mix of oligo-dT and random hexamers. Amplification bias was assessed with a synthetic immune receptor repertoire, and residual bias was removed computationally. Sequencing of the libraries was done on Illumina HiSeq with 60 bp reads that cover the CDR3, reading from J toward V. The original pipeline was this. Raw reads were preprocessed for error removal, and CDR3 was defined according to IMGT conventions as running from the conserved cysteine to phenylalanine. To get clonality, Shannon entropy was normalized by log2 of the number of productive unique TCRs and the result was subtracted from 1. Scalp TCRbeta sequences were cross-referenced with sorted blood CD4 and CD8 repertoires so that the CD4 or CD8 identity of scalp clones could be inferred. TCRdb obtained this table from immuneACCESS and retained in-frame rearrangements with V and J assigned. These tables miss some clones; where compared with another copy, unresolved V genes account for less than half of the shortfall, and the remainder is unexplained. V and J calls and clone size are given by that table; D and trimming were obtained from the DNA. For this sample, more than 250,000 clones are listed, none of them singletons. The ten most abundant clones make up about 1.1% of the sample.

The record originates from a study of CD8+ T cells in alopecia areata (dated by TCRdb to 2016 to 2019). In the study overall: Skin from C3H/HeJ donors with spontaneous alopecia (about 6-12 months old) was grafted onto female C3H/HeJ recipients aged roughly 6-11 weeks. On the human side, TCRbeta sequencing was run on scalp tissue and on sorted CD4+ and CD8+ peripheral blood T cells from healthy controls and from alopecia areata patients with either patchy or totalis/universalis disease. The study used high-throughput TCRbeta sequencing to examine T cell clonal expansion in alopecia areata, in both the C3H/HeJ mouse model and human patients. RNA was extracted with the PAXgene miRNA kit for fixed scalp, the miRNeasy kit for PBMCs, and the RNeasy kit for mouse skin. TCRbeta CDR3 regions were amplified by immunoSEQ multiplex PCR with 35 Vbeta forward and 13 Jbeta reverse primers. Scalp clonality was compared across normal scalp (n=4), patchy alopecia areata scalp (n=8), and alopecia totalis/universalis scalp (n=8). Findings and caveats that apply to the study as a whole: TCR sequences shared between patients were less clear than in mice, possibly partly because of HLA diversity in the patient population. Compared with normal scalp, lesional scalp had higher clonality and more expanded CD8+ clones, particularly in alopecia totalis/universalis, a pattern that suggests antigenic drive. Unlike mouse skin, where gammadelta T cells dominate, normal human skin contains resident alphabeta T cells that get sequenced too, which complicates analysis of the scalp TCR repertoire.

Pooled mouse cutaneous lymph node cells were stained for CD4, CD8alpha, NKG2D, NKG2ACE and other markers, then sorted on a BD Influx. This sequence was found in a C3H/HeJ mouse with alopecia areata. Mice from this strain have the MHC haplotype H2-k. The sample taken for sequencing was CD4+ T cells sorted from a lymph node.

Incomplete CDR3 DNA: TGTGCCAGCAGTGGGACAGTTTCC. Its product reads: CASSGTVS. The entire CDR3 sequence reads CASSGTVSDYTF. The V gene is TRBV13-1 and the J gene is TRBJ1-2; the D segment could be TRBD1, given 6 matching bases. Read data end 4 residues before the CDR3 end; the end is taken from the germline J gene. The germline V gene provides CDR1 NSHNY and CDR2 SYGAGN. The CDR3 numbers 12 residues from cysteine through phenylalanine. The DNA has 24 bases, all within the CDR3, and is read from base 1.